The clone carrying this T cell receptor (beta chain) appeared a few times. These data belong to a study of OX40 agonist ivuxolimab in advanced cancers. The germline gives CDR1 LNHDA, CDR2 SQIVND (reference sequence). Trimming cost V 3 bases and J 1 base, with 7 bases left between them. This CDR3 has 13 residues. Libraries were prepared by immunoSEQ multiplex PCR; TCRdb keeps only in-frame clonotypes and omits some of them. This table has about 75,000 clones, 85% to 90% appearing once. V usage is TRBV19 and J usage is TRBJ2-7, with no clear D. The sample in question was CD4+ or CD8+ T cells sorted from blood, obtained in a trial of the OX40 agonist ivuxolimab. This clonotype originated in an adult with an advanced solid tumor such as melanoma, head and neck, liver or kidney cancer. The CDR3 nucleotides read TGTGCCAGTAGTATTCCCAGGTCCTACGAGCAGTACTTC. This encodes CASSIPRSYEQYF.